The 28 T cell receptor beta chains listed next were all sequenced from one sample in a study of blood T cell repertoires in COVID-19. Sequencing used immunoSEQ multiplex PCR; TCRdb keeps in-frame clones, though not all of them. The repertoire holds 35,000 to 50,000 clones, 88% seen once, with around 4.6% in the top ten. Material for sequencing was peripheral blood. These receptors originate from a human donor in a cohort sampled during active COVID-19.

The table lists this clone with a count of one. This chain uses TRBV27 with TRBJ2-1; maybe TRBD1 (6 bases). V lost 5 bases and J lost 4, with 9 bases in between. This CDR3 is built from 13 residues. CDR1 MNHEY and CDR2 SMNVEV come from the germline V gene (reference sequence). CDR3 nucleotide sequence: TGTGCCAGCAGTGGACAGCTATACAATGAGCAGTTCTTC. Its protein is CASSGQLYNEQFF.

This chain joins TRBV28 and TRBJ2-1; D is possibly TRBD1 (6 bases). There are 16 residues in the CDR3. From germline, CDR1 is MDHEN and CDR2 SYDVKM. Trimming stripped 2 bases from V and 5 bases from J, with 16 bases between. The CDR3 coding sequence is TGTGCCAGCAGTTTAGGACTGGACAGACCTAACAATGAGCAGTTCTTC. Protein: CASSLGLDRPNNEQFF.

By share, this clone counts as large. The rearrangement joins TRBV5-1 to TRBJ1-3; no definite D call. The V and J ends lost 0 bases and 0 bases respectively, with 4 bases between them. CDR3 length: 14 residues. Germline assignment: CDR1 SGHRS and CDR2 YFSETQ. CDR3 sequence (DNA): TGCGCCAGCAGCTTGGAACACTCTGGAAACACCATATATTTT. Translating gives CASSLEHSGNTIYF.

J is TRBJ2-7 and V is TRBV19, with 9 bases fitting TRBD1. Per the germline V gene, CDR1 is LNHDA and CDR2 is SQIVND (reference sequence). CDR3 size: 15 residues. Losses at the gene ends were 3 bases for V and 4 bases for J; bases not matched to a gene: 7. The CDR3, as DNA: TGTGCCAGTAGTATGACAGGGGGTTCGCGGTACGAGCAGTACTTC. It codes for CASSMTGGSRYEQYF. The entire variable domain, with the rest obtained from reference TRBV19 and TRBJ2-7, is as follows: DGGITQSPKYLFRKEGQNVTLSCEQNLNHDAMYWYRQDPGQGLRLIYYSQIVNDFQKGDIAEGYSVSREKKESFPLTVTSAQKNPTAFYLCASSMTGGSRYEQYFGPGTRLTVT.

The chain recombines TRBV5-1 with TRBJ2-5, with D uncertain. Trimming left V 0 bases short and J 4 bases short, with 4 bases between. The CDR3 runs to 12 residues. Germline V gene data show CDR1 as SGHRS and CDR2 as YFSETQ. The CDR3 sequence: CASSLGRETQYF. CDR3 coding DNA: TGCGCCAGCAGCTTGGGTCGAGAGACCCAGTACTTC.

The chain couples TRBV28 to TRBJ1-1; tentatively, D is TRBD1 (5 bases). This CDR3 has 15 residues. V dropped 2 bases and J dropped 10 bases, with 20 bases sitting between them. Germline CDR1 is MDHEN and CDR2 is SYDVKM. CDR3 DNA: TGTGCCAGCAGTTTAGGGAGGTGGGCTCTTAGGGGAGCTTTCTTT. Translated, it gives CASSLGRWALRGAFF.

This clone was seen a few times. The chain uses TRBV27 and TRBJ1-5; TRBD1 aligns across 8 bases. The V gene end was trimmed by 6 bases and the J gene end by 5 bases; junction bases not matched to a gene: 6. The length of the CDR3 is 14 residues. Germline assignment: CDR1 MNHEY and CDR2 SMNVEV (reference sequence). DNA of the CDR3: TGTGCCAGCAGCCGGACAGGGAGCTATCAGCCCCAGCATTTT. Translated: CASSRTGSYQPQHF.

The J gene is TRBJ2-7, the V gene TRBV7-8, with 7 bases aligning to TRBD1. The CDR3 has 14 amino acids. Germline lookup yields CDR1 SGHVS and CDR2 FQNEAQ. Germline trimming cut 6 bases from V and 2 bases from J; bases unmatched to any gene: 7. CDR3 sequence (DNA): TGTGCCAGCAGGAGTAACAGGGGAACCTACGAGCAGTACTTC. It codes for CASRSNRGTYEQYF.

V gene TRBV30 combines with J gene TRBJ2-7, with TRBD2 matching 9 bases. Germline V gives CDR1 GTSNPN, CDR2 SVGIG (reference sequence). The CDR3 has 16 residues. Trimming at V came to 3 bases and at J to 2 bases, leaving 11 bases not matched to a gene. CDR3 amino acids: CAWRPATGLATYEQYF. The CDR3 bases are TGTGCCTGGAGACCGGCAACGGGACTAGCAACCTACGAGCAGTACTTC.

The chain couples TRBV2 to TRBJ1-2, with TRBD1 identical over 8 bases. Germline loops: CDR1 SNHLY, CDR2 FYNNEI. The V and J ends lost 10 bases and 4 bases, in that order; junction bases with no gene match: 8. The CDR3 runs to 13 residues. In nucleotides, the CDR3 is TGTGCCATCCCGGGACAGGTTCTCTATGGCTACACCTTC. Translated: CAIPGQVLYGYTF. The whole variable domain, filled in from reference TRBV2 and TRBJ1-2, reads EPEVTQTPSHQVTQMGQEVILRCVPISNHLYFYWYRQILGQKVEFLVSFYNNEISEKSEIFDDQFSVERPDGSNFTLKIRSTKLEDSAMYFCAIPGQVLYGYTFGSGTRLTVV.

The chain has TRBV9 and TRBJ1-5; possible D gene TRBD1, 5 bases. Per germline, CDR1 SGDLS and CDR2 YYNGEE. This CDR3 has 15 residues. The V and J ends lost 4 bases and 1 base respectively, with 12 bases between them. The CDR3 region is CASSTSAGSNQPQHF. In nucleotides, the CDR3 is TGTGCCAGCAGCACATCGGCAGGGAGCAATCAGCCCCAGCATTTT.

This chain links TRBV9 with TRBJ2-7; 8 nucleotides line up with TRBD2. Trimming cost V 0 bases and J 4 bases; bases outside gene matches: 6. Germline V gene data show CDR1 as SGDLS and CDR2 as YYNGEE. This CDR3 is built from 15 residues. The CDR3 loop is CASSVGSGGPYEQYF. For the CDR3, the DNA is TGTGCCAGCAGCGTAGGATCGGGAGGGCCGTACGAGCAGTACTTC.

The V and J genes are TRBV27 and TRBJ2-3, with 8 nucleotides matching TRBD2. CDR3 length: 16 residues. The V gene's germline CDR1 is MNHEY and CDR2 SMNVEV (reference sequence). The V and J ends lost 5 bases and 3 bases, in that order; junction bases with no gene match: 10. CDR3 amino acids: CASSREGRSGTDTQYF. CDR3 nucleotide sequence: TGTGCCAGCAGTCGGGAGGGCCGATCGGGAACAGATACGCAGTATTTT.

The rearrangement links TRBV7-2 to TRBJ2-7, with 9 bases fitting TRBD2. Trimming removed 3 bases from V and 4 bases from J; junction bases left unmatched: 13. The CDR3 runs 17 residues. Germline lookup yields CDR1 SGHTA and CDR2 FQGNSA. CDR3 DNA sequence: TGTGCCAGCAGCTTTAGAGCGGGAGGAAATCCCCCATACGAGCAGTACTTC. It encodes CASSFRAGGNPPYEQYF. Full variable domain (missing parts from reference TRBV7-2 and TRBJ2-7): GAGVSQSPSNKVTEKGKDVELRCDPISGHTALYWYRQSLGQGLEFLIYFQGNSAPDKSGLPSDRFSAERTGGSVSTLTIQRTQQEDSAVYLCASSFRAGGNPPYEQYFGPGTRLTVT.

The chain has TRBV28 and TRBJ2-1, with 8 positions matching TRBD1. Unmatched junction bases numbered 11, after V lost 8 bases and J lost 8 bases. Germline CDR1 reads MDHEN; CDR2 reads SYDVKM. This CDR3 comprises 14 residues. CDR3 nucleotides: TGTGCCAGCCACCCGGACAGGGAGGATTATGAGCAGTTCTTC. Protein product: CASHPDREDYEQFF.

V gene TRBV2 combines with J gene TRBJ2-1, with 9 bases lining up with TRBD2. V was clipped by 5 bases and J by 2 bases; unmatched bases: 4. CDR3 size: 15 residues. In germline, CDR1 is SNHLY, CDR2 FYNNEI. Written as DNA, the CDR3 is TGTGCCAGCAGTATTAGCGGGAGCACCTACAATGAGCAGTTCTTC. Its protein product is CASSISGSTYNEQFF. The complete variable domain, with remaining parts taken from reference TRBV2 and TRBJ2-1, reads EPEVTQTPSHQVTQMGQEVILRCVPISNHLYFYWYRQILGQKVEFLVSFYNNEISEKSEIFDDQFSVERPDGSNFTLKIRSTKLEDSAMYFCASSISGSTYNEQFFGPGTRLTVL.

As DNA, the CDR3 is TGTGCCACCACTCCGGGACTAGCGACCGACAATGAGCAGTTCTTC. Translation gives CATTPGLATDNEQFF. This chain joins TRBV6-5 and TRBJ2-1, with 10 positions matching TRBD2. The J segment lost 5 bases and the V segment lost 10 bases, leaving 11 bases of the junction unmatched. The V gene's germline CDR1 is MNHEY and CDR2 SVGAGI. This CDR3 is 15 amino acids long.

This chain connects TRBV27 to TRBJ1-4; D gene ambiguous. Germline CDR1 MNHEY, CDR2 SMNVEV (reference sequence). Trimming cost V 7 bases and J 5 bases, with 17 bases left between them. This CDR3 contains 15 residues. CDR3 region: CASKLAAAPNEKLFF. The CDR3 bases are TGTGCCAGCAAATTAGCTGCAGCTCCAAATGAAAAACTGTTTTTT.

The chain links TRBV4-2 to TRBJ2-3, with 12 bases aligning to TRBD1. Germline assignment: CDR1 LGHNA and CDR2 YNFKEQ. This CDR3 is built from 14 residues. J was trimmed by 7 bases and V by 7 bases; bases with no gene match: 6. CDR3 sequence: CASTPGQGANTQYF. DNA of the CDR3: TGTGCCAGCACCCCGGGACAGGGGGCGAATACGCAGTATTTT.

The CDR3 DNA sequence: TGTGCCAGCAGTTTGGGACAGAACTATGGCTACACCTTC. The encoded protein is CASSLGQNYGYTF. V usage is TRBV6-2 or TRBV6-3 and J usage is TRBJ1-2; 7 positions match TRBD1. The CDR3 is made up of 13 amino acids. Germline lookup yields CDR1 MNHEY and CDR2 SVGEGT. Losses at the gene ends were 4 bases for V and 2 bases for J; bases not matched to a gene: 1.

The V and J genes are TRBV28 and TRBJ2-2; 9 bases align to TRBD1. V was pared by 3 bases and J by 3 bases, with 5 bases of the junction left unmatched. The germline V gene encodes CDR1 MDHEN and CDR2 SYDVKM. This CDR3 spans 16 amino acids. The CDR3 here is CASSLTGQGDTGELFF. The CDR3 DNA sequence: TGTGCCAGCAGTTTGACGGGACAGGGTGACACCGGGGAGCTGTTTTTT.

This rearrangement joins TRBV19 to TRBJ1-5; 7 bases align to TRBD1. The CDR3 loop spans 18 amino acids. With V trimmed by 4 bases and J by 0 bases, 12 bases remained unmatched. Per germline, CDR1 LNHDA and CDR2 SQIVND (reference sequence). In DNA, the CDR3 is TGTGCCAGTAGTAAAGAGGATCTGACAGGGTTTAGCAATCAGCCCCAGCATTTT. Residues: CASSKEDLTGFSNQPQHF.

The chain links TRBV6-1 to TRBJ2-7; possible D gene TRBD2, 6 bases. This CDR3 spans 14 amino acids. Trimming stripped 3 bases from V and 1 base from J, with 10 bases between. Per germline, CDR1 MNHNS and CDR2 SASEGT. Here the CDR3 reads CASSEAGRSYEQYF. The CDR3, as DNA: TGTGCCAGCAGTGAGGCAGGGAGGTCCTACGAGCAGTACTTC.

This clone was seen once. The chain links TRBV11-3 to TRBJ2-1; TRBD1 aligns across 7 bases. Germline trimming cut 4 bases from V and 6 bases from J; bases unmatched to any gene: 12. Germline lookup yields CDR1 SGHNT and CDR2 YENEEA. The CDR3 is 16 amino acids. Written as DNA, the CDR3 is TGTGCCAGCAGCTCCCGACAGGGATCTGTCGGCAATGAGCAGTTCTTC. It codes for CASSSRQGSVGNEQFF.

The CDR3 reads CATRGASSYEQYF. CDR3 nucleotides: TGTGCCACCAGAGGGGCCAGCTCCTACGAGCAGTACTTC. The J gene is TRBJ2-7, the V gene TRBV24-1; possibly TRBD1 for D (5 bases). From germline, CDR1 is KGHDR and CDR2 SFDVKD. V shed 7 bases and J shed 0 bases, with 9 bases lying between them. The CDR3 consists of 13 residues.

The CDR3 sequence: CASRRGTSGMDTQYF. DNA for the CDR3: TGTGCCAGCCGGAGGGGGACTAGCGGGATGGATACGCAGTATTTT. V and J are TRBV6-5 and TRBJ2-3; 13 nucleotides agree with TRBD2. Trimming cost V 8 bases and J 6 bases; bases outside gene matches: 8. The CDR3 totals 15 residues. CDR1 and CDR2 from the germline V gene are MNHEY and SVGAGI.

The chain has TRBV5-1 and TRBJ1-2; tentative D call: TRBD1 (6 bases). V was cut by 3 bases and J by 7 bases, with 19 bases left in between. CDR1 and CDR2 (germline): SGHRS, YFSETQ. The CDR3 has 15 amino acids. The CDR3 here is CASSSGQRGLSGYTF. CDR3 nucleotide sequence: TGCGCCAGCAGCTCCGGACAGAGAGGGTTATCTGGCTACACCTTC.

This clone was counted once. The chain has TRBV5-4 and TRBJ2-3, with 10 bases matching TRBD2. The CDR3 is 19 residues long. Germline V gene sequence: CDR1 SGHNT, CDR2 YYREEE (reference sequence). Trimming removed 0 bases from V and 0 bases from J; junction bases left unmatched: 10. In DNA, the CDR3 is TGTGCCAGCAGCTTGGGGGGGGCCCTAGCGGGGGCGAGCACAGATACGCAGTATTTT. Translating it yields CASSLGGALAGASTDTQYF.